The rows below give T cell receptor beta chains drawn from one sample of a study of cytomegalovirus exposure and HLA in healthy donors. The protocol was immunoSEQ multiplex PCR, while the TCRdb copy is restricted to in-frame clones and leaves out a portion. The data contain about 140,000 clones, roughly 83% of them singletons. Input material: PBMCs. The receptors originated from a female donor in good health and CMV-seronegative. The CDR3 runs from the conserved cysteine through the conserved F or W. Fields, in order: J gene, V gene, D gene, clone size, CDR3 DNA, CDR3 protein. D genes are given only for firm matches. The size entry is marked missing in some rows and otherwise reads once, few, many or a size class.

TRBJ2-3,TRBV19,NA,NA,TGTGCCAGTAGTGTCCGGGACTCCACAGATACGCAGTATTTT,CASSVRDSTDTQYF
TRBJ2-5,TRBV9,NA,NA,TGTGCCAGCAGCCCGTCCAGCGTACAAGAGACCCAGTACTTC,CASSPSSVQETQYF
TRBJ2-3,TRBV5-5,TRBD2,NA,TGTGCCAGCAGCCCGCTAGCGGGAGAACTTACAGATACGCAGTATTTT,CASSPLAGELTDTQYF
TRBJ1-1,TRBV2,NA,NA,TGTGCCACCGCGTCGGGATCCCCTCCTGAAGCTTTCTTT,CATASGSPPEAFF
TRBJ2-7,TRBV2,TRBD1,NA,TGTGCCAGCACGGCGGACAGGTACTCCTACGAGCAGTACTTC,CASTADRYSYEQYF
TRBJ2-5,TRBV9,TRBD2,NA,TGTGCCAGCAGCGTAGGACGCGGGGGGCTCACAGGGGAGACCCAGTACTTC,CASSVGRGGLTGETQYF
TRBJ2-7,TRBV2,NA,NA,TGTGCCAGCAGGGACATAAGACAGGAAGCCTACGAGCAGTACTTC,CASRDIRQEAYEQYF
TRBJ2-3,TRBV30,TRBD2,NA,TGTGCCTGGAGTGTAAAGAGTAGCGGGGGTACGCAGTATTTT,CAWSVKSSGGTQYF
TRBJ1-2,TRBV28,TRBD1,NA,TGTGCCAGCAGGGGACAGGGGGAGGCTAACTATGGCTACACCTTC,CASRGQGEANYGYTF
TRBJ2-1,TRBV5-1,TRBD2,NA,TGCGCCAGCAGCTTGACTAGCGGGGGGCCCAATGAGCAGTTCTTC,CASSLTSGGPNEQFF
TRBJ2-7,TRBV11-3,NA,NA,TGTGCCAGCAGCCAGAGGGGGGGGCCCACCTACGAGCAGTACTTC,CASSQRGGPTYEQYF
TRBJ1-2,TRBV10-1,NA,NA,TGCGCCAGCAGTCCCGACAAGGCAAGCGGCTACACCTTC,CASSPDKASGYTF
TRBJ1-5,TRBV18,TRBD1,NA,TGTGCCAGCTCACCGGGGCAGGGGGATCAGCCCCAGCATTTT,CASSPGQGDQPQHF
TRBJ1-5,TRBV27,NA,NA,TGTGCCAGCAGTCTCCATGGGGGCCCGGGGCCCCAGCATTTT,CASSLHGGPGPQHF
TRBJ2-1,TRBV5-1,TRBD2,NA,TGCGCCAGCAGCTTGGTGACTAGCGGGAGAGGGTACAATGAGCAGTTCTTC,CASSLVTSGRGYNEQFF
TRBJ2-3,TRBV9,NA,once,TGTGCCAGCAGCTCTAGGCGGGGAGATACGCAGTATTTT,CASSSRRGDTQYF
TRBJ2-3,TRBV5-6,NA,NA,TGTGCCAGCAGCCCAGGTTTCGCCCGCAGCTCCATCGGGCAGTATTTT,CASSPGFARSSIGQYF